The 14 T cell receptor beta chains below all came from one sample that was sequenced in a study of T cell responses to AZD1222 COVID-19 vaccine. This table comes from immunoSEQ multiplex PCR, and its TCRdb copy is limited to in-frame clones, with some not included. The sample records 100,000 or so clones, around 76% being singletons. Sequenced material: peripheral blood, taken on day 0 of AZD1222 vaccination. Receptors were obtained from an adult in good health.

V and J are TRBV6-2 or TRBV6-3 and TRBJ1-2; no reliable D call. The CDR3 consists of 14 residues. Germline V gene lookup returns CDR1 MNHEY and CDR2 SVGEGT. Trimming removed 4 bases from V and 4 bases from J, with 13 bases in between. Here the CDR3 reads CASSSRVSTYGYTF. Here the CDR3 DNA reads TGTGCCAGCAGTTCCCGGGTCAGTACCTATGGCTACACCTTC.

This chain connects TRBV3-1 (or the pseudogene TRBV3-2) to TRBJ1-2; possibly TRBD1 for D (5 bases). The CDR3 totals 11 residues. Germline loops: CDR1 LGHDT, CDR2 YNNKEL (reference sequence). V was pared by 3 bases and J by 11 bases, with 10 bases between. For the CDR3, the DNA is TGTGCCAGCAGCCAGTGGGGGAGTTACACCTTC. It translates to CASSQWGSYTF.

J is TRBJ1-1 and V is TRBV3-1 (or the pseudogene TRBV3-2); tentatively, D is TRBD1 (6 bases). Trimming left V 1 base short and J 6 bases short, with 12 bases between. Germline values: CDR1 LGHDT, CDR2 YNNKEL (reference sequence). The CDR3 runs 14 residues. The CDR3 DNA reads as TGTGCCAGCAGCCAAGGGCACAGGGCCGCTGAAGCTTTCTTT. Translating it yields CASSQGHRAAEAFF.

This clone was seen a single time. The rearrangement joins TRBV5-4 to TRBJ2-3; D ambiguous. Trimming took 4 bases from V and 8 from J, leaving 14 bases between them. The CDR3 is 13 amino acids. CDR1 SGHNT and CDR2 YYREEE come from the germline V gene (reference sequence). The CDR3 region has the DNA TGTGCCAGCAGCCCAGGCCGGTCAGGTACGCAGTATTTT. This gives the protein CASSPGRSGTQYF.

With regard to this clone: The same CDR3 can be traced to other DNA sequences in this sample. V gene TRBV7-9 combines with J gene TRBJ1-1; D might be TRBD1 (6 bases). Between the trimmed V and J ends, which lost 4 bases and 4 bases, there was a span of 10 bases. The germline V gene encodes CDR1 SEHNR and CDR2 FQNEAQ (reference sequence). This CDR3 region has 13 residues. The CDR3 DNA reads as TGTGCCAGCAGCTCTCAAGGGGGCACTGAAGCTTTCTTT. As protein: CASSSQGGTEAFF.

The chain combines TRBV4-2 with TRBJ2-1; 9 nucleotides line up with TRBD2. V trimming: 1 base; J trimming: 6 bases; junction bases outside the gene matches: 13. The germline gives CDR1 LGHNA, CDR2 YNFKEQ. The CDR3 loop spans 18 amino acids. The CDR3 DNA reads as TGTGCCAGCAGCCAAGTCAGTAATAGCGGGGGTACTCTCAATGAGCAGTTCTTC. Its protein product is CASSQVSNSGGTLNEQFF.

The chain has TRBV5-1 and TRBJ1-4; no clear D gene. The V end lost 3 bases, the J end lost 5 bases, and 8 bases lay between the germline ends. CDR3 length equals 13 residues. Germline lookup yields CDR1 SGHRS and CDR2 YFSETQ. The DNA of the CDR3 is TGCGCCAGCAGCTCTTTGTACAATGAAAAACTGTTTTTT. Translated: CASSSLYNEKLFF.

The chain employs TRBV5-5 and TRBJ1-2; no clear D. Germline V gives CDR1 SGHKS, CDR2 YYEKEE (reference sequence). This CDR3 region has 13 residues. Trimming took off 3 bases at V and 1 base at J, with 7 bases between the two ends. The CDR3 sequence is CASSSDGNYGYTF. In DNA, the CDR3 is TGTGCCAGCAGCTCGGACGGTAACTATGGCTACACCTTC.

This clone came up a few times. The chain recombines TRBV11-1 with TRBJ2-7; 8 nucleotides agree with TRBD2. With V trimmed by 5 bases and J by 7 bases, 7 bases remained unmatched. The germline V gene encodes CDR1 SGHAT and CDR2 FQDESV (reference sequence). This CDR3 is 13 amino acids long. CDR3 sequence reads: CASSPGLAQEQYF. DNA for the CDR3: TGTGCCAGCAGCCCTGGACTAGCTCAGGAGCAGTACTTC.

This clone was seen more than once but under ten times. The chain links TRBV11-2 to TRBJ2-5; weak D call: TRBD1 (7 bases). The CDR3 contains 15 residues. Between the trimmed V and J ends, which lost 4 bases and 2 bases, there was a span of 14 bases. Germline V gene lookup returns CDR1 SGHAT and CDR2 FQNNGV. CDR3 DNA sequence: TGTGCCAGCAGCTCGGCGGGGACAGCTCAAGAGACCCAGTACTTC. Protein: CASSSAGTAQETQYF.

This clone was recorded a few times. The chain uses TRBV5-8 and TRBJ2-7; D remains unclear. CDR1 SGHTS and CDR2 YDEGEE come from the germline V gene. V lost 4 bases, J lost 1 base, and 12 bases lay in between. This CDR3 contains 14 residues. CDR3 in amino acids: CASSPPGPSYEQYF. CDR3 in DNA: TGTGCCAGCAGCCCGCCCGGACCTTCCTACGAGCAGTACTTC.

V usage is TRBV18 and J usage is TRBJ2-2; 7 bases are shared with TRBD1. V shed 4 bases and J 3 bases; nucleotides not matched to a gene: 8. CDR3 length: 16 residues. Germline lookup yields CDR1 KGHSH and CDR2 LQKENI. This CDR3 reads CASSRRQGVDTGELFF. The CDR3 nucleotides are TGTGCCAGCTCACGACGCCAGGGGGTGGACACCGGGGAGCTGTTTTTT.

The gene calls are TRBV4-3 and TRBJ1-5, with D hard to call. Between the trimmed V and J ends, which lost 0 bases and 6 bases, there was a span of 6 bases. Germline CDR1 LGHNA, CDR2 YSLEER. This CDR3 is built from 13 residues. CDR3 coding DNA: TGCGCCAGCAGCCAAGATATGGCTCAGCCCCAGCATTTT. It yields the protein CASSQDMAQPQHF.

The J gene is TRBJ2-3, the V gene TRBV25-1; 10 nucleotides match TRBD1. V gave up 3 bases and J gave up 4 bases; unmatched junction bases: 4. The CDR3 extends over 15 amino acids. The germline CDR1 and CDR2 sequences are MGHDK and SYGVNS. The CDR3 reads CASSDGTGDPDTQYF. CDR3 nucleotides: TGTGCCAGCAGTGACGGGACAGGGGATCCAGATACGCAGTATTTT. Supplemented by reference TRBV25-1 and TRBJ2-3, the full variable domain reads EADIYQTPRYLVIGTGKKITLECSQTMGHDKMYWYQQDPGMELHLIHYSYGVNSTEKGDLSSESTVSRIRTEHFPLTLESARPSHTSQYLCASSDGTGDPDTQYFGPGTRLTVL.